A single T cell receptor beta chain is shown here with its context. Its matching antigen is unknown. This PCR relied on a set of 60 Vbeta primers and 13 Jbeta primers. Repertoires were generated with immunoSEQ multiplex PCR, while TCRdb's copy carries only in-frame clones and drops some. Of about 140,000 clones listed, roughly four fifths are singletons. The sample originates from a study of cytomegalovirus exposure and HLA in healthy donors. Study results and caveats: The authors excluded some V segments, including TRBV6-2 and TRBV6-3, as indistinguishable. Donors belonging to an Asian-associated ancestry cluster reportedly showed fewer N-insertions in productive TCRs than the approximately 690-donor mean, according to what a later analysis found.

The CDR3 has 14 residues. Losses at the gene ends were 4 bases for V and 5 bases for J; bases not matched to a gene: 7. Germline CDR1 reads SGDLS; CDR2 reads YYNGEE. The specimen was PBMCs. This sequence joins TRBV9 and TRBJ1-1; 8 positions agree with TRBD1. This clonotype was sampled from a male donor in good health and CMV-seronegative. In DNA, the CDR3 is TGTGCCAGCAGCTTATTACAGGGGGGGACTGAAGCTTTCTTT. Translated, it gives CASSLLQGGTEAFF.